These 20 T cell receptor beta chains were all obtained from the same sample, sequenced in a study of PD-L1 blockade in urothelial cancer (dated by TCRdb to 2015 to 2018). The sample's time point label, decoded: peripheral blood 6 weeks after treatment start. Preparation of the library involved the immunoSEQ multiplex PCR assay. Imported from immuneACCESS, the table was reduced by TCRdb to in-frame sequences with V and J called. These copies leave out some clones; in studies compared against another copy, an unresolved V gene accounts for under half, and the cause of the remainder is not known. For this sample there are 25,000 to 35,000 clones; roughly 83% appear just once. Of the sample, about 3% is held by the ten largest clones. The source material was PBMCs, sampled around atezolizumab (anti-PD-L1) treatment. The receptor source for this set is a man in his 70s with urothelial cancer.

Concerning this clone itself: Other DNA sequences in this specimen translate into the identical CDR3. The rearrangement uses TRBV19 and TRBJ2-7, with TRBD2 matching over 11 bases. This CDR3 is built from 16 residues. The ends lost 4 bases at V and 2 bases at J; junction bases unmatched: 7. Germline lookup yields CDR1 LNHDA and CDR2 SQIVND (reference sequence). The CDR3 DNA sequence: TGTGCCAGTAGTAAACCTGGGACTAGCGGCACCTACGAGCAGTACTTC. Amino acids: CASSKPGTSGTYEQYF. Using reference TRBV19 and TRBJ2-7 for the parts outside the CDR3, the full variable domain is DGGITQSPKYLFRKEGQNVTLSCEQNLNHDAMYWYRQDPGQGLRLIYYSQIVNDFQKGDIAEGYSVSREKKESFPLTVTSAQKNPTAFYLCASSKPGTSGTYEQYFGPGTRLTVT.

The chain couples TRBV5-4 to TRBJ2-3, with 9 bases that match TRBD1. Germline-derived CDR1 and CDR2 are SGHNT and YYREEE (reference sequence). This CDR3 region has 14 residues. The trim removed 3 bases at V and 1 base at J, leaving 0 bases unmatched. The CDR3 sequence is CASSWTGGTDTQYF. As DNA, the CDR3 is TGTGCCAGCAGCTGGACAGGGGGCACAGATACGCAGTATTTT. The full variable domain, completed using reference TRBV5-4 and TRBJ2-3, is ETGVTQSPTHLIKTRGQQVTLRCSSQSGHNTVSWYQQALGQGPQFIFQYYREEENGRGNFPPRFSGLQFPNYSSELNVNALELDDSALYLCASSWTGGTDTQYFGPGTRLTVL.

The CDR3 loop is CASSLFGQKETQYF. DNA of the CDR3: TGTGCCAGCAGCTTATTTGGACAGAAAGAGACCCAGTACTTC. This chain joins TRBV11-1 and TRBJ2-5, with D possibly matching TRBD1 (6 bases). The CDR3 runs 14 residues. Trimming took off 2 bases at V and 3 bases at J, with 10 bases between the two ends. The germline gives CDR1 SGHAT, CDR2 FQDESV (reference sequence). Looking up the rest from reference TRBV11-1 and TRBJ2-5 gives the full variable domain: EAEVAQSPRYKITEKSQAVAFWCDPISGHATLYWYRQILGQGPELLVQFQDESVVDDSQLPKDRFSAERLKGVDSTLKIQPAELGDSAMYLCASSLFGQKETQYFGPGTRLLVL.

This clone was detected only once. The V gene is TRBV27, the J gene TRBJ1-5, with 10 bases lining up with TRBD1. Trimming cost V 5 bases and J 6 bases; bases outside gene matches: 7. The CDR3 is 15 amino acids. Germline assignment: CDR1 MNHEY and CDR2 SMNVEV (reference sequence). In nucleotides, the CDR3 is TGTGCCAGCAGTATCGGACAGGGGGGGGGTCAGCCCCAGCATTTT. Translation: CASSIGQGGGQPQHF.

The chain carries TRBV21-1 and TRBJ1-1; TRBD1, the table's D call, was not compared with the DNA. TRBV21-1 is assigned pseudogene status. The CDR3 is 19 amino acids. The CDR3 bases are TGTGCCAGCAGCAAGCCTCGGGAAGAGGGGGCGCCGATGAACACTGAAGCTTTCTTT. This gives the protein CASSKPREEGAPMNTEAFF.

This clone was seen more than once but under ten times. The chain is built from TRBV14 and TRBJ1-2; D ambiguous. CDR1 and CDR2 (germline): SGHDN, FVKESK. CDR3 size: 12 residues. V was cut by 8 bases and J by 0 bases, with 7 bases left in between. CDR3: CASGRANYGYTF. The DNA for the CDR3 is TGTGCCAGCGGTCGGGCTAACTATGGCTACACCTTC.

The chain joins TRBV27 to TRBJ1-5; D ambiguous. This CDR3 is 13 amino acids long. The germline gives CDR1 MNHEY, CDR2 SMNVEV (reference sequence). Trimming took 6 bases from V and 5 from J, leaving 11 bases between them. The CDR3 DNA reads TGTGCCAGCAGAATGTACAGAGATCAGCCCCAGCATTTT. This encodes CASRMYRDQPQHF.

The chain recombines TRBV7-3 with TRBJ1-6, with D unclear. The CDR3 extends over 13 amino acids. In germline, CDR1 is SGHTA, CDR2 FQGTGA. V shed 2 bases and J shed 12 bases, with 11 bases lying between them. CDR3 sequence: CASSLSPMRPLHF. The CDR3, as DNA: TGTGCCAGCAGCTTATCCCCAATGAGACCCCTCCACTTT.

Relative to its sample, this clone is medium-sized. The chain employs TRBV27 and TRBJ1-3; D is ambiguous. Germline CDR1 and CDR2: MNHEY and SMNVEV (reference sequence). The CDR3 has 14 residues. V was cut by 2 bases and J by 0 bases, with 5 bases left in between. DNA of the CDR3: TGTGCCAGCAGTTTAATGAGCTCTGGAAACACCATATATTTT. Translation gives CASSLMSSGNTIYF.

This rearrangement joins TRBV25-1 to TRBJ2-6; TRBD1 is a possible D gene (5 bases). The germline V gene encodes CDR1 MGHDK and CDR2 SYGVNS. V dropped 5 bases and J dropped 5 bases, with 22 bases sitting between them. The CDR3 contains 18 residues. The CDR3 loop is CASSTRQTGQSRANVLTF. Written as DNA, the CDR3 is TGTGCCAGCAGTACGCGCCAAACTGGACAAAGTCGGGCCAACGTCCTGACTTTC.

The chain employs TRBV28 and TRBJ2-3, with D possibly matching TRBD1 (6 bases). V lost 6 bases to trimming and J lost 4 bases, with 17 bases between them. Per germline, CDR1 MDHEN and CDR2 SYDVKM. The CDR3 extends over 15 amino acids. CDR3 DNA sequence: TGTGCCAGCAGCTCGCCGGCACAGGGTGCAGATACGCAGTATTTT. Its protein product is CASSSPAQGADTQYF.

The chain recombines TRBV27 with TRBJ1-5; the D is unclear. Germline V gives CDR1 MNHEY, CDR2 SMNVEV (reference sequence). V was trimmed by 8 bases and J by 0 bases, leaving 17 bases between them. This CDR3 contains 16 residues. The DNA for the CDR3 is TGTGCCAGCGGGAGGCCGGAAAGTCGTAGCAATCAGCCCCAGCATTTT. Translated: CASGRPESRSNQPQHF.

V is TRBV2 and J is TRBJ1-5; D is undetermined. CDR3 length: 13 amino acids. V dropped 6 bases and J dropped 6 bases, with 12 bases sitting between them. Germline CDR1 SNHLY, CDR2 FYNNEI. The CDR3 loop is CASSGSRGQPQHF. The CDR3 bases are TGTGCCAGCAGCGGATCCCGAGGTCAGCCCCAGCATTTT.

In nucleotides, the CDR3 is TGTGCCAGCAGCCAAGAAACTAGCGGGAGGAGCGTTTACTACGAGCAGTACTTC. The encoded protein is CASSQETSGRSVYYEQYF. The chain joins TRBV4-2 to TRBJ2-7, with 12 nucleotides matching TRBD2. CDR1 and CDR2 (germline): LGHNA, YNFKEQ. The CDR3 contains 18 residues. Losses at the gene ends were 0 bases for V and 3 bases for J; bases not matched to a gene: 9.

The rearrangement uses TRBV7-2 and TRBJ2-3; 13 nucleotides match TRBD2. CDR3 length equals 15 residues. V dropped 5 bases and J dropped 5; count of bases not matched to a gene: 4. The germline CDR1 and CDR2 sequences are SGHTA and FQGNSA. CDR3 coding DNA: TGTGCCAGCAGCCCACTAGCGGGGGGGGGAGATACGCAGTATTTT. Its translation is CASSPLAGGGDTQYF.

The rearrangement uses TRBV7-9 and TRBJ1-4; the match to TRBD1 covers 7 bases. The CDR3 is 15 residues long. The V gene end was trimmed by 5 bases and the J gene end by 5 bases; junction bases not matched to a gene: 8. CDR1 SEHNR and CDR2 FQNEAQ come from the germline V gene (reference sequence). The CDR3, as DNA: TGTGCCAGCAGCGCAGGGGGAGTGACAAATGAAAAACTGTTTTTT. Translation gives CASSAGGVTNEKLFF.

The genes are TRBV2 and TRBJ2-3; possibly TRBD2 for D (5 bases). The CDR3 length is 14 residues. Germline CDR1 reads SNHLY; CDR2 reads FYNNEI. V was clipped by 4 bases and J by 2 bases, with 10 bases between them. CDR3: CASSGLTITDTQYF. The CDR3 DNA is TGTGCCAGCAGTGGACTAACTATCACAGATACGCAGTATTTT.

The rearrangement links TRBV7-8 to TRBJ1-6; tentative D call: TRBD1 (5 bases). With 1 base removed from V and 7 bases from J, the gap between germline ends came to 14 bases. The germline gives CDR1 SGHVS, CDR2 FQNEAQ. The CDR3 has 16 amino acids. The CDR3 coding sequence is TGTGCCAGCAGCTTAGGGCAGGGAATCTGGAATTCACCCCTCCACTTT. Protein sequence: CASSLGQGIWNSPLHF.

This chain connects TRBV18 to TRBJ1-1, with 9 bases matching TRBD1. This CDR3 spans 13 amino acids. Trimming cost V 2 bases and J 5 bases; bases outside gene matches: 0. From germline, CDR1 is KGHSH and CDR2 LQKENI. The CDR3: CASSPDRGTEAFF. CDR3 DNA: TGTGCCAGCTCACCAGACAGGGGGACTGAAGCTTTCTTT.

The rearrangement joins TRBV30 to TRBJ1-1, with D perhaps TRBD1 (5 bases). The germline V gene encodes CDR1 GTSNPN and CDR2 SVGIG (reference sequence). Trimming pared 3 bases from V and 10 bases from J, leaving 15 bases between. The CDR3 is 12 amino acids. As DNA, the CDR3 is TGTGCCTGGAGCCTAGGGGTTTTCGGAGCTTTCTTT. This codes for CAWSLGVFGAFF.